This TCR beta chain stems from a study of CD8 T cells in ankylosing spondylitis. Findings and caveats of the study: What seemed typical of ankylosing spondylitis blood was a TCR beta motif built from several highly homologous variants. In synovial fluid and blood from reactive arthritis, some motif variants were previously reported. There was reportedly significant enrichment of clones that were disease-linked in matched ankylosing spondylitis synovial fluid.

The CDR3 has 15 residues. Trimming removed 5 bases from V and 7 bases from J; junction bases left unmatched: 13. TCR beta libraries were made by quantitative 5'-RACE with molecular barcodes. TCRdb independently ran MiXCR on the 5' RACE reads; one entry per CDR3 protein. The table shows roughly 150,000 distinct CDR3 sequences, with 25% to 35% occurring only once. The table lists this clonotype with many counts. Its antigen is currently unknown. Sequenced input: synovial fluid, either unsorted or a sorted T cell fraction (not recorded which). The chain joins TRBV12-3 or TRBV12-4 to TRBJ2-5; 7 bases fit TRBD1. This clonotype originated in a male donor with ankylosing spondylitis. The CDR3 here is CASSVQGQLPGTQYF. The CDR3 DNA reads as TGTGCCAGCAGTGTACAGGGACAGCTCCCGGGGACCCAGTACTTC.